This TCR beta chain was sequenced for a study of CD8+CD57+ T cells in acquired aplastic anemia. Study-wide background: When averaged, DNA from sorted CD4+ and CD8+ cells came to 2.5 to 4 ug. The average read count for CD4+ cells in healthy donors was some 9.9 million. Study results and limitations: No significant patient-versus-control difference appeared in CD8+ Simpson's diversity. In common between the patients and the controls were around 30 CD8+ CDR3 sequences.

With regard to this clonotype: Its target is not known. One end of the junction fails to match germline, which may point to a read error.

Investigators profiled TCR beta VDJ and CDR3 from genomic DNA template. MiXCR, run by TCRdb on the reads, gives a single entry per CDR3 protein. The sample holds hundreds of thousands of distinct CDR3 sequences, roughly 68% seen once. The TCR comes from a human donor in good health, serving as a control. Source material: sorted CD4+, CD8+, or CD8+CD57+ T cells (not recorded which) from PBMCs.

The CDR3 DNA is TGTGCCACCAGCTTAAATAGCGGGCCCCACGAGCAGGACTTC. Translation gives CATSLNSGPHEQDF. The chain couples TRBV7-3 to TRBJ2-7, with 7 positions matching TRBD2. This CDR3 region has 14 residues. From germline, CDR1 is SGHTA and CDR2 FQGTGA. The variable domain in full, completed from reference TRBV7-3 and TRBJ2-7, reads GAGVSQTPSNKVTEKGKYVELRCDPISGHTALYWYRQSLGQGPEFLIYFQGTGAADDSGLPNDRFFAVRPEGSVSTLKIQRTERGDSAVYLCATSLNSGPHEQDFGPGTRLTVT.